These 5 T cell receptor beta chains share one sample of origin, sequenced in a study of beta chain features in type 1 diabetes (dated by TCRdb to between 2018 and 2020). Study-wide findings and limitations: A moderate but significant shortening of TCRB CDR3 length was observed in type 1 diabetes patients in all four CD4+ subsets.

Their recognized antigens are unknown. Library preparation employed the immunoSEQ multiplex PCR assay. The High Capacity cDNA Reverse Transcription Kit was used to reverse transcribe all of the isolated RNA, meaning that expressed TCRB transcripts were what got sequenced. TCRdb retrieved this table from immuneACCESS and kept in-frame rearrangements only. Not all clones are present; in checked studies, unresolved V genes account for under half, and no reason is known for the remainder. This sample is represented by hundreds of thousands of clones; roughly 15% of them were singletons. The ten largest clones take up 0.015% to 0.017% of the sample. Sequencing was done on a sample of naive CD4+ T cells from blood. The sample's cell subset or site label is to be understood as: true naive CD4+ T cells. These receptors originate from a man between 18 and 35 years old with type 1 diabetes.

This chain connects TRBV15 to TRBJ2-3, with 14 bases that match TRBD2. J gave up 14 bases and V 4 bases, and 20 bases lay outside the gene matches. Germline values: CDR1 LNHNV, CDR2 YYDKDF (reference sequence). This CDR3 has 18 amino acids. The CDR3 DNA follows: TGTGCCACCAGCAACGGGCCTCGACTAGCGGGAGGGTCGGGGTCACGGTATTTT. This codes for CATSNGPRLAGGSGSRYF. The whole variable domain, remainder taken from reference TRBV15 and TRBJ2-3, is DAMVIQNPRYQVTQFGKPVTLSCSQTLNHNVMYWYQQKSSQAPKLLFHYYDKDFNNEADTPDNFQSRRPNTSFCFLDIRSPGLGDTAMYLCATSNGPRLAGGSGSRYFGPGTRLTVL.

This sequence joins TRBV27 and TRBJ1-1; 8 bases align to TRBD1. With 5 bases clipped from V and 1 base from J, the junction kept 6 bases outside the gene matches. In germline, CDR1 is MNHEY, CDR2 SMNVEV (reference sequence). The CDR3 has 15 residues. For the CDR3, the DNA is TGTGCCAGCAGTGACCACGGGACAGGGAACACTGAAGCTTTCTTT. Amino acid sequence: CASSDHGTGNTEAFF.

This clone was recorded a few times. The chain joins TRBV18 to TRBJ2-4; the match to TRBD1 covers 7 bases. Germline CDR1 and CDR2: KGHSH and LQKENI. The CDR3 has 15 amino acids. The V segment lost 4 bases and the J segment 5 bases; nucleotides outside the gene matches: 8. In DNA form, the CDR3 reads TGTGCCAGCTCACAGGCGACAGGGAGCCAAAACATTCAGTACTTC. Translation: CASSQATGSQNIQYF.

The gene calls are TRBV2 and TRBJ2-5; D is undetermined. The CDR3 is 13 residues long. Germline CDR1 SNHLY, CDR2 FYNNEI. With 7 bases removed from V and 1 base from J, the gap between germline ends came to 10 bases. The CDR3 nucleotides are TGTGCCAGCACCAGTAACATCCAAGAGACCCAGTACTTC. Translation: CASTSNIQETQYF.

This clone has a handful of counts. The chain employs TRBV5-6 and TRBJ2-7; D remains unclear. Germline loops: CDR1 SGHDT, CDR2 YYEEEE. The CDR3 has 13 residues. Trimming took 0 bases from V and 2 from J, leaving 6 bases between them. The CDR3 loop reads CASSLAPAYEQYF. The CDR3 bases are TGTGCCAGCAGCTTGGCTCCCGCCTACGAGCAGTACTTC.